This entry lists 25 T cell receptor beta chains sequenced from one sample in a study of OX40 agonist ivuxolimab in advanced cancers. Libraries were prepared by immunoSEQ multiplex PCR; TCRdb keeps only in-frame clonotypes and omits some of them. This sample yields some 40,000 clones, of which roughly nine tenths are seen a single time; approximately 46% belongs to the top ten. The source was CD4+ or CD8+ T cells sorted from blood, collected in a trial of the OX40 agonist ivuxolimab. Source of these receptors: an adult with an advanced solid tumor such as melanoma, head and neck, liver or kidney cancer.

The count of this clone is one. This may come from a read error, since a much larger clone is one base off. The chain joins TRBV4-1 to TRBJ1-1; D not certain. Trimming left V 1 base short and J 1 base short, with 4 bases between. Germline-derived CDR1 and CDR2 are MGHRA and YSYEKL. The CDR3 length is 13 residues. CDR3 loop: CASSQGRNTEAFF. The CDR3 coding sequence is TGCGCCAGCAGCCAAGGGAGGAACACTGAAGCTTTCTTT.

The chain links TRBV7-9 to TRBJ2-5; a weak D match, TRBD1 (5 bases). Germline V gene sequence: CDR1 SEHNR, CDR2 FQNEAQ (reference sequence). The CDR3 covers 15 residues. Trimming took off 4 bases at V and 1 base at J, with 13 bases between the two ends. The CDR3 nucleotides are TGTGCCAGCAGCTCCCAACACAGGTTCCAAGAGACCCAGTACTTC. It codes for CASSSQHRFQETQYF.

The J gene is TRBJ2-7, the V gene TRBV6-5, with D possibly TRBD1 on 5 matching bases. The CDR3 extends over 11 amino acids. Germline CDR1 reads MNHEY; CDR2 reads SVGAGI. V was cut by 5 bases and J by 6 bases, with 8 bases left in between. The CDR3 region has the DNA TGTGCCAGCAGTGACAGCTCCGAGCAGTACTTC. As protein: CASSDSSEQYF.

The gene calls are TRBV11-2 and TRBJ2-3; D is unclear. The CDR3 is made up of 13 amino acids. The V and J ends lost 1 base and 3 bases respectively, with 5 bases between them. Germline V gene lookup returns CDR1 SGHAT and CDR2 FQNNGV. This CDR3 is CASSLGGTDTQYF. CDR3 DNA sequence: TGTGCCAGCAGCTTAGGAGGTACAGATACGCAGTATTTT.

In its sample, this clone was seen once. The chain uses TRBV11-2 and TRBJ2-2, with D uncertain. This CDR3 spans 17 amino acids. V was pared by 2 bases and J by 6 bases, with 19 bases between. CDR1 is SGHAT, CDR2 FQNNGV, per germline. The CDR3 sequence is CASSLTRLGFMSGELFF. The CDR3 nucleotides are TGTGCCAGCAGCTTAACGAGATTGGGTTTCATGTCCGGGGAGCTGTTTTTT. The whole variable domain, filled in from reference TRBV11-2 and TRBJ2-2, reads EAGVAQSPRYKIIEKRQSVAFWCNPISGHATLYWYQQILGQGPKLLIQFQNNGVVDDSQLPKDRFSAERLKGVDSTLKIQPAKLEDSAVYLCASSLTRLGFMSGELFFGEGSRLTVL.

This rearrangement joins TRBV9 to TRBJ2-5; 9 bases are shared with TRBD2. Matching the DNA end better, TRBJ2-7 makes the J call doubtful. Germline V gene lookup returns CDR1 SGDLS and CDR2 YYNGEE. This CDR3 spans 16 amino acids. CDR3 sequence reads: CASSVGGGATAYEQYF. CDR3 nucleotide sequence: TGTGCCAGCAGCGTAGGCGGGGGGGCGACGGCCTACGAGCAGTACTTC.

This sequence joins TRBV5-6 and TRBJ1-2; D possibly corresponds to TRBD1 (5 bases). The CDR3 is 19 residues long. Germline V gene sequence: CDR1 SGHDT, CDR2 YYEEEE. V dropped 4 bases and J dropped 4 bases, with 29 bases sitting between them. The CDR3 reads CASSLDSLLTPYYSYGYTF. The CDR3 DNA reads as TGTGCCAGCAGCCTCGACAGTCTCCTGACCCCGTACTATTCCTATGGCTACACCTTC.

CDR3 DNA sequence: TGTGCCAGCAGTCCTGCTGGGGTCGAGACCCAGTACTTC. Translation: CASSPAGVETQYF. The chain combines TRBV9 with TRBJ2-5; D is ambiguous. V lost 5 bases and J lost 5, with 13 bases in between. The CDR3 spans 13 residues. The germline CDR1 and CDR2 sequences are SGDLS and YYNGEE.

This chain links TRBV9 with TRBJ2-7; a possible D gene is TRBD2 (5 bases). CDR1 and CDR2 from the germline V gene are SGDLS and YYNGEE. This CDR3 contains 15 residues. V lost 4 bases to trimming and J lost 2 bases, with 16 bases between them. The CDR3 loop reads CASSPHGEYAYEQYF. The CDR3 DNA sequence: TGTGCCAGCAGCCCTCACGGGGAGTATGCCTACGAGCAGTACTTC.

V gene TRBV7-6 combines with J gene TRBJ2-7, with 8 positions matching TRBD1. Germline values: CDR1 SGHVS, CDR2 FNYEAQ. The CDR3 loop spans 15 amino acids. With V trimmed by 5 bases and J by 0 bases, 6 bases remained unmatched. CDR3 nucleotide sequence: TGTGCCAGCAGCCAGACAGGGGCGAGCTCCTACGAGCAGTACTTC. Translating gives CASSQTGASSYEQYF.

This clone was observed a single time. The CDR3 here is CASTRGPNYGYTF. The CDR3 coding sequence is TGTGCCAGCACCAGGGGGCCGAACTATGGCTACACCTTC. This rearrangement joins TRBV9 to TRBJ1-2; TRBD1 agrees at 8 bases. The CDR3 totals 13 residues. Germline CDR1 and CDR2: SGDLS and YYNGEE. V dropped 6 bases and J dropped 2; count of bases not matched to a gene: 3.

The chain employs TRBV7-2 and TRBJ1-1; D ambiguous. The V end was cut by 3 bases, the J end by 4 bases, with 9 bases between. The length of the CDR3 is 13 residues. Germline CDR1 is SGHTA and CDR2 is FQGNSA. The CDR3 spells CASSFWSTTEAFF. The CDR3 DNA is TGTGCCAGCAGCTTTTGGAGTACCACTGAAGCTTTCTTT. The whole variable domain, remainder taken from reference TRBV7-2 and TRBJ1-1, is GAGVSQSPSNKVTEKGKDVELRCDPISGHTALYWYRQSLGQGLEFLIYFQGNSAPDKSGLPSDRFSAERTGGSVSTLTIQRTQQEDSAVYLCASSFWSTTEAFFGQGTRLTVV.

This chain links TRBV7-3 with TRBJ2-5; 7 nucleotides align to TRBD2. The CDR3 extends over 14 amino acids. The V gene end was trimmed by 3 bases and the J gene end by 3 bases; junction bases not matched to a gene: 4. CDR1 and CDR2 (germline): SGHTA, FQGTGA. CDR3 nucleotide sequence: TGTGCCAGCAGCTTGGGGGGGATGGAAGAGACCCAGTACTTC. This gives the protein CASSLGGMEETQYF.

CDR3 coding DNA: TGCGCCAGCAGCTACAGAGCGAACACTGAAGCTTTCTTT. Translating gives CASSYRANTEAFF. The V and J genes are TRBV5-1 and TRBJ1-1; D remains unclear. CDR1 SGHRS and CDR2 YFSETQ come from the germline V gene. The CDR3 has 13 residues. V was cut by 3 bases and J by 1 base, with 7 bases left in between.

The chain has TRBV9 and TRBJ1-1, with D unresolved. This CDR3 is built from 13 residues. The germline gives CDR1 SGDLS, CDR2 YYNGEE. V lost 3 bases and J lost 0, with 6 bases in between. CDR3 in amino acids: CASSGGMNTEAFF. The CDR3 bases are TGTGCCAGCAGCGGAGGGATGAACACTGAAGCTTTCTTT.

The chain recombines TRBV7-6 with TRBJ1-1; tentative D call: TRBD1 (6 bases). Trimming removed 3 bases from V and 0 bases from J, with 14 bases in between. This CDR3 contains 16 residues. Germline V gene data show CDR1 as SGHVS and CDR2 as FNYEAQ. DNA of the CDR3: TGTGCCAGCAGCTTTCCACCCGGGACATTGAACACTGAAGCTTTCTTT. It encodes CASSFPPGTLNTEAFF.

The chain uses TRBV5-1 and TRBJ2-7, with 8 bases fitting TRBD1. The V gene's germline CDR1 is SGHRS and CDR2 YFSETQ. This CDR3 is built from 14 residues. J gave up 3 bases and V 3 bases, and 5 bases lay outside the gene matches. The CDR3, as DNA: TGCGCCAGCAGCTCTTTCGACAGGGGCTACGAGCAGTACTTC. This codes for CASSSFDRGYEQYF.

A remark on this clone: Relative to the germline gene, one junction end is altered; a read error may explain this. The V gene is TRBV6-5, the J gene TRBJ2-7, with 8 nucleotides matching TRBD1. CDR1 MNHEY and CDR2 SVGAGI come from the germline V gene. CDR3 length: 15 amino acids. CDR3: CASRYFGQGSGEQYF. CDR3 nucleotide sequence: TGTGCCAGCAGATACTTTGGACAGGGTTCGGGCGAGCAGTACTTC.

The chain combines TRBV9 with TRBJ1-3, with a tentative D call TRBD1 (6 bases). Germline-derived CDR1 and CDR2 are SGDLS and YYNGEE. The V end was cut by 3 bases, the J end by 3 bases, with 10 bases between. The CDR3 extends over 14 amino acids. In DNA, the CDR3 is TGTGCCAGCAGCGCAACAGGGATTGGAAACACCATATATTTT. It is translated as CASSATGIGNTIYF. The full variable domain, with the rest looked up from reference TRBV9 and TRBJ1-3, is DSGVTQTPKHLITATGQRVTLRCSPRSGDLSVYWYQQSLDQGLQFLIQYYNGEERAKGNILERFSAQQFPDLHSELNLSSLELGDSALYFCASSATGIGNTIYFGEGSWLTVV.

As DNA, the CDR3 is TGCGCCAGCAGCTCCCGTTGGCAGGGGATGGTATATGAGCAGTTCTTC. This encodes CASSSRWQGMVYEQFF. The genes are TRBV5-1 and TRBJ2-1; D is perhaps TRBD1 (6 bases). CDR3 length equals 16 residues. Germline values: CDR1 SGHRS, CDR2 YFSETQ. The germline V and J ends were trimmed by 3 bases and 8 bases, with 21 bases remaining between them.

The chain has TRBV5-1 and TRBJ2-3; a possible D gene is TRBD2 (5 bases). The CDR3 contains 14 residues. V lost 0 bases to trimming and J lost 5 bases, with 10 bases between them. CDR1 and CDR2 (germline): SGHRS, YFSETQ. CDR3 region: CASSLGEGGDTQYF. The DNA of the CDR3 is TGCGCCAGCAGCTTGGGTGAAGGAGGAGATACGCAGTATTTT. Based on the CDR3 plus reference TRBV5-1 and TRBJ2-3, the full variable domain is KAGVTQTPRYLIKTRGQQVTLSCSPISGHRSVSWYQQTPGQGLQFLFEYFSETQRNKGNFPGRFSGRQFSNSRSEMNVSTLELGDSALYLCASSLGEGGDTQYFGPGTRLTVL.

The V and J genes are TRBV4-2 and TRBJ2-1; the match to TRBD1 covers 10 bases. The CDR3 extends over 17 amino acids. J was trimmed by 8 bases and V by 0 bases; bases with no gene match: 10. Germline CDR1 is LGHNA and CDR2 is YNFKEQ. Written as DNA, the CDR3 is TGTGCCAGCAGCCAAGAGGCCGGACAGGGGGATCGTGATGAGCAGTTCTTC. Translation: CASSQEAGQGDRDEQFF.

The V and J genes are TRBV28 and TRBJ1-2; D remains ambiguous. V was shortened by 6 bases and J by 3 bases, with 17 bases between the two germline ends. This CDR3 is built from 15 residues. Germline V gene lookup returns CDR1 MDHEN and CDR2 SYDVKM. CDR3 nucleotide sequence: TGTGCCAGCAGCGAAGCGGTGGGGAGTGACTATGGCTACACCTTC. Residues: CASSEAVGSDYGYTF.

This chain uses TRBV12-5 with TRBJ1-2, with D possibly being TRBD1 (6 bases). The germline CDR1 and CDR2 sequences are LGHNT and FRNRAP. This CDR3 is built from 17 residues. The V end lost 4 bases, the J end lost 4 bases, and 22 bases lay between the germline ends. CDR3 sequence: CASGWRPGGARPYGYTF. CDR3 in DNA: TGTGCTAGTGGTTGGAGGCCCGGGGGGGCCAGACCCTATGGCTACACCTTC. Variable domain in full (rest from reference TRBV12-5 and TRBJ1-2): DARVTQTPRHKVTEMGQEVTMRCQPILGHNTVFWYRQTMMQGLELLAYFRNRAPLDDSGMPKDRFSAEMPDATLATLKIQPSEPRDSAVYFCASGWRPGGARPYGYTFGSGTRLTVV.

This clone was seen once. The rearrangement uses TRBV7-6 and TRBJ1-1; D is unclear. This CDR3 contains 14 residues. V gave up 0 bases and J gave up 0 bases, with 5 bases separating them. CDR1 is SGHVS, CDR2 FNYEAQ, per germline. This CDR3 reads CASSLAPMNTEAFF. The DNA of the CDR3 is TGTGCCAGCAGCTTAGCCCCCATGAACACTGAAGCTTTCTTT.